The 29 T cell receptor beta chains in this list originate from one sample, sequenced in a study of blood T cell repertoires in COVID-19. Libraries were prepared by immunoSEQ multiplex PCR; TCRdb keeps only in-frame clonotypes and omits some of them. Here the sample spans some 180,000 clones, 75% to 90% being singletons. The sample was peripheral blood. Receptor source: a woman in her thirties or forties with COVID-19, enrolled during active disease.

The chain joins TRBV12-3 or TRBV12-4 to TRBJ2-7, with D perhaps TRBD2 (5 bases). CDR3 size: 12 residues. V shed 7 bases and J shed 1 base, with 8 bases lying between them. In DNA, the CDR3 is TGTGCCAGCAAGCGGCGATCCTACGAGCAGTACTTC. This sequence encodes CASKRRSYEQYF.

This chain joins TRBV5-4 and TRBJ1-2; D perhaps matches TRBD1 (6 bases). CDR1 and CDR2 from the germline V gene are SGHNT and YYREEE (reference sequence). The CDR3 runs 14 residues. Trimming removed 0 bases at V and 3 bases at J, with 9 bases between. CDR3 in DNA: TGTGCCAGCAGCTTGGACAGGGCCCACTATGGCTACACCTTC. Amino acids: CASSLDRAHYGYTF.

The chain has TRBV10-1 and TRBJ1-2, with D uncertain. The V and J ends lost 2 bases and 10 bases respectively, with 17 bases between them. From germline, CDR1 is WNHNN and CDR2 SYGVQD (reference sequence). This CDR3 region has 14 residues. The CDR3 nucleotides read TGCGCCAGCAGTGAGGGGAGTACGACGCTGCCCTACACCTTC. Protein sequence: CASSEGSTTLPYTF.

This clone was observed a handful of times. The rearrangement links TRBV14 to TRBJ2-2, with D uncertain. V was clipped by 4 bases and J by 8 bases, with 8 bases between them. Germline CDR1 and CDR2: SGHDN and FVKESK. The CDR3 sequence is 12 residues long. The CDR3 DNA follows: TGTGCCAGCAGCCCCCGTTATGGGGAGCTGTTTTTT. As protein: CASSPRYGELFF.

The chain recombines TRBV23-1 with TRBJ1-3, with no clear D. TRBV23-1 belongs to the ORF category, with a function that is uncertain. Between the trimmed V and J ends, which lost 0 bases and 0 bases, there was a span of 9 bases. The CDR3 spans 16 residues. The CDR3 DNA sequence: TGCGCCAGCAGTCAATCGCCGGACTACTCTGGAAACACCATATATTTT. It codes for CASSQSPDYSGNTIYF.

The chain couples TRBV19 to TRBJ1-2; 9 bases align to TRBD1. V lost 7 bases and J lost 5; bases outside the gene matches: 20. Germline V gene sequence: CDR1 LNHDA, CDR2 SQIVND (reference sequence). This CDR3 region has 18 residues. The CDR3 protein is CASIEQGAPPGRSYGYTF. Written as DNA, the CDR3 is TGTGCCAGTATCGAACAGGGGGCCCCCCCCGGGAGGTCGTATGGCTACACCTTC.

The CDR3 here is CASSLSGLGSQFF. CDR3 DNA sequence: TGTGCCAGCAGTTTATCGGGTTTGGGCTCCCAGTTCTTC. The gene calls are TRBV27 and TRBJ2-1; D is unclear. Between the trimmed V and J ends, which lost 0 bases and 13 bases, there was a span of 13 bases. The CDR3 has 13 amino acids. CDR1 is MNHEY and CDR2 is SMNVEV in the germline V gene (reference sequence).

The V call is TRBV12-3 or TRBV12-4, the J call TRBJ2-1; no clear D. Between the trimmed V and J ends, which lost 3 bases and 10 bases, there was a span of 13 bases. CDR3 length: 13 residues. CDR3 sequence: CASSFSTGSEQFF. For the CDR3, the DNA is TGTGCCAGCAGTTTCTCAACCGGGTCGGAGCAGTTCTTC.

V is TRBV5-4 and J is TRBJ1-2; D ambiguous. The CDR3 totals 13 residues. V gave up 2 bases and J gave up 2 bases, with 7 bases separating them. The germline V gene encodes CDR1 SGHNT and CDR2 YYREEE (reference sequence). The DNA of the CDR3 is TGTGCCAGCAGCTTTGCGGGAAACTATGGCTACACCTTC. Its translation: CASSFAGNYGYTF.

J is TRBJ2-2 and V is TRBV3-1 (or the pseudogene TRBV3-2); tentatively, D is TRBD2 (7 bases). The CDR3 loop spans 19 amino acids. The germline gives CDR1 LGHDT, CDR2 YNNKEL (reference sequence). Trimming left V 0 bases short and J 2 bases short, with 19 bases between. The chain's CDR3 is CASSQEVMRGPSNTGELFF. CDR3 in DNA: TGTGCCAGCAGCCAAGAGGTCATGCGGGGGCCCTCTAACACCGGGGAGCTGTTTTTT.

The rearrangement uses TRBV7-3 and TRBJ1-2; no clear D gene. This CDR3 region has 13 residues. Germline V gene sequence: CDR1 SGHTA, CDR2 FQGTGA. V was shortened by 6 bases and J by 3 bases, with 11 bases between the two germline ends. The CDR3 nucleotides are TGTGCCAGCAGTTTCGACGGGGACTATGGCTACACCTTC. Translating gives CASSFDGDYGYTF.

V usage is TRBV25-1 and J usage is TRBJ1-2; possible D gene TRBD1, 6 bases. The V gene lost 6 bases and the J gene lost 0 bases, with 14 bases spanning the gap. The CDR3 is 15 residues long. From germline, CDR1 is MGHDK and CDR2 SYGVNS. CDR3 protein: CASSLGDTTNYGYTF. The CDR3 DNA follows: TGTGCCAGCAGCCTCGGGGACACCACTAACTATGGCTACACCTTC.

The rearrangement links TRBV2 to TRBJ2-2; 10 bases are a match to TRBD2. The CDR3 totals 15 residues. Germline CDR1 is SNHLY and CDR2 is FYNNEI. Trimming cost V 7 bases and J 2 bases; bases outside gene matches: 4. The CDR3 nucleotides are TGTGCCAGCAAACCTAGCGGGGGTAACACCGGGGAGCTGTTTTTT. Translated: CASKPSGGNTGELFF.

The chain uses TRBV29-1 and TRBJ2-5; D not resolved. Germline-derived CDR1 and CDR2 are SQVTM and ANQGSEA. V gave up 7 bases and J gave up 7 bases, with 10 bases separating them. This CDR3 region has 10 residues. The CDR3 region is CSGPRLTQYF. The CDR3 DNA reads TGCAGCGGCCCGCGGTTGACCCAGTACTTC.

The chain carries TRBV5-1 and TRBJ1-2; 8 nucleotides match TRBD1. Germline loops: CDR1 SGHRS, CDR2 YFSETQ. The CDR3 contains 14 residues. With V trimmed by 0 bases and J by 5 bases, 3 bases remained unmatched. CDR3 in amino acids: CASSLDRGTYGYTF. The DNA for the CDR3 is TGCGCCAGCAGCTTGGACAGGGGGACGTATGGCTACACCTTC. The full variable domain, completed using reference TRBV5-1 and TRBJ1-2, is KAGVTQTPRYLIKTRGQQVTLSCSPISGHRSVSWYQQTPGQGLQFLFEYFSETQRNKGNFPGRFSGRQFSNSRSEMNVSTLELGDSALYLCASSLDRGTYGYTFGSGTRLTVV.

For the CDR3, the DNA is TGTGCCAGCAGTGACAGGAGCTCCTATAATTCACCCCTCCACTTT. Translating gives CASSDRSSYNSPLHF. This chain joins TRBV27 and TRBJ1-6, with D possibly TRBD1 on 6 matching bases. The germline CDR1 and CDR2 sequences are MNHEY and SMNVEV (reference sequence). The V end was cut by 5 bases, the J end by 0 bases, with 8 bases between. The CDR3 has 15 residues.

The CDR3 sequence is CASSYSYNEQFF. CDR3 sequence (DNA): TGTGCCAGCAGCTATTCCTACAATGAGCAGTTCTTC. The genes are TRBV2 and TRBJ2-1; D unresolved. The CDR3 spans 12 residues. V lost 6 bases, J lost 1 base, and 4 bases lay in between. Germline loops: CDR1 SNHLY, CDR2 FYNNEI.

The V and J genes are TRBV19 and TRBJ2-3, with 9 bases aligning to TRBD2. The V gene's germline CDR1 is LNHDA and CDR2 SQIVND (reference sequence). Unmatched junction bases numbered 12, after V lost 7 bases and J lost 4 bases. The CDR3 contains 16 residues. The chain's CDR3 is CASNQWGSGSSDTQYF. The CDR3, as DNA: TGTGCCAGTAATCAGTGGGGTAGCGGGAGTTCAGATACGCAGTATTTT. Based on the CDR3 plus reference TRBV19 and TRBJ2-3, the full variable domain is DGGITQSPKYLFRKEGQNVTLSCEQNLNHDAMYWYRQDPGQGLRLIYYSQIVNDFQKGDIAEGYSVSREKKESFPLTVTSAQKNPTAFYLCASNQWGSGSSDTQYFGPGTRLTVL.

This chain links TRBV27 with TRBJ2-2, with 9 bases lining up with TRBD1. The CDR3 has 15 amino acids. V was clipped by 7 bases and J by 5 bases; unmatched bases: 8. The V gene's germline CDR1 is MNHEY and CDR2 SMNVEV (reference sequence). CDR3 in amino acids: CASTTRDRETGELFF. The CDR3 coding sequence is TGTGCCAGCACCACTCGGGACAGGGAAACCGGGGAGCTGTTTTTT.

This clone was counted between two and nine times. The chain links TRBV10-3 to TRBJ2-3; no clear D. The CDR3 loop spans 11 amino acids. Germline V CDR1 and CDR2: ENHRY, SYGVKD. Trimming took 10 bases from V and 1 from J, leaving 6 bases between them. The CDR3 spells CATLRTDTQYF. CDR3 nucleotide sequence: TGTGCCACCCTCCGCACAGATACGCAGTATTTT.

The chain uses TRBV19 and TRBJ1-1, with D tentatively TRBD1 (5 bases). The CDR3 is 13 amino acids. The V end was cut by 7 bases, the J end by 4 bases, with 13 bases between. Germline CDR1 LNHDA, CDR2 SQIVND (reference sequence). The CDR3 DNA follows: TGTGCCAGTAATCCAGGGCGGACCACTGAAGCTTTCTTT. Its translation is CASNPGRTTEAFF.

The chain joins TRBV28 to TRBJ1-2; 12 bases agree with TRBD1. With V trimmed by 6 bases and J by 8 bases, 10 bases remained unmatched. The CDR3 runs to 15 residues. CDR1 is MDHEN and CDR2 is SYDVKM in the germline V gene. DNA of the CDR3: TGTGCCAGCAGCCCCTTTGGGACAGGGGGCGGAGGCTACACCTTC. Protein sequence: CASSPFGTGGGGYTF.

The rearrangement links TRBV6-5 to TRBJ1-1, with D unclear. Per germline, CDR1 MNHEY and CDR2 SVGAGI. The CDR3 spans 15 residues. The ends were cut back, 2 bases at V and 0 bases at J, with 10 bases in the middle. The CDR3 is CASSYGSFMNTEAFF. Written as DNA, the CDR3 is TGTGCCAGCAGTTACGGCAGTTTCATGAACACTGAAGCTTTCTTT.

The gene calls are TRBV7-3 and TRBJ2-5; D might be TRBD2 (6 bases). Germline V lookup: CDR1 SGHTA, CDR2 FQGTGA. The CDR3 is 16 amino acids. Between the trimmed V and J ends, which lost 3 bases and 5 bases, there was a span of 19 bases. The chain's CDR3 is CASSLRGGWRGETQYF. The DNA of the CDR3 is TGTGCCAGCAGCTTGCGGGGCGGATGGCGTGGGGAGACCCAGTACTTC.

The CDR3 region has the DNA TGTGCCAGCAGCTTAACGGGACTACAGCGCGAGCAGTACTTC. Translated: CASSLTGLQREQYF. The genes are TRBV11-1 and TRBJ2-7; 7 bases line up with TRBD2. CDR1 is SGHAT and CDR2 is FQDESV in the germline V gene (reference sequence). V lost 2 bases, J lost 6 bases, and 7 bases stayed unmatched. This CDR3 spans 14 amino acids.

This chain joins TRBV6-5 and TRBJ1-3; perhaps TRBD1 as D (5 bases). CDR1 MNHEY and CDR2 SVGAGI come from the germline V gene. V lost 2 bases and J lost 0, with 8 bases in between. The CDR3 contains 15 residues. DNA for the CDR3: TGTGCCAGCAGTTACATAGGGGCCTCTGGAAACACCATATATTTT. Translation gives CASSYIGASGNTIYF.

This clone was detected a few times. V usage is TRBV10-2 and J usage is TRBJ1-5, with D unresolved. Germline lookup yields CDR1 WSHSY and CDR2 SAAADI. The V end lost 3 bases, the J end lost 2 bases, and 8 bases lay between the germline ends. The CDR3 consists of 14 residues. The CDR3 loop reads CASSDGEGNQPQHF. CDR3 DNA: TGCGCCAGCAGTGATGGGGAGGGCAATCAGCCCCAGCATTTT.

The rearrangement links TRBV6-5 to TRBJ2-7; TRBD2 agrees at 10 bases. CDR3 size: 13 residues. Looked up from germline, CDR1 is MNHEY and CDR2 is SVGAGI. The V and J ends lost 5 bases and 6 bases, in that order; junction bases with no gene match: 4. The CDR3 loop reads CASSRTSGFEQYF. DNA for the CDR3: TGTGCCAGCAGTCGGACTAGCGGTTTCGAGCAGTACTTC.

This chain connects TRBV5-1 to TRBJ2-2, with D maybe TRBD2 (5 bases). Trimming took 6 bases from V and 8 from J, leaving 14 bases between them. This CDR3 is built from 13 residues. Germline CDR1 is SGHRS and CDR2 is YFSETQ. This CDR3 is CASTHPGEGELFF. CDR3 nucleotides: TGCGCCAGCACCCACCCCGGGGAAGGGGAGCTGTTTTTT.